This entry lists 13 T cell receptor beta chains sequenced from one sample in a study of T cells in Graves' hyperthyroidism and ophthalmopathy. From RNA transcripts, TCR beta CDR3 regions were amplified. An initial round of RT-PCR targeting the TCR CDR3 relied on the HTBI primer set. TCRdb re-derived calls from the multiplex PCR reads in MiXCR, one entry per CDR3 protein. Of roughly 360,000 distinct CDR3 sequences listed, approximately 13% were seen once; the top ten hold less than 25%. The source material was blood. These receptors all stem from a man aged 25-45 years with Graves' hyperthyroidism that later progressed to Graves' ophthalmopathy.

This clonotype was recorded many times. The gene calls are TRBV5-1 and TRBJ2-7, with 7 bases identical to TRBD1. CDR1 is SGHRS, CDR2 YFSETQ, per germline. V shed 4 bases, J shed 7 bases, and the junction held 11 bases outside the gene matches. This CDR3 has 14 amino acids. CDR3 in amino acids: CASSPETGLGEQYF. The DNA of the CDR3 is TGCGCCAGCAGCCCGGAGACAGGGCTTGGGGAGCAGTACTTC.

This clonotype has more than one count but fewer than ten. This sequence joins TRBV9 and TRBJ1-2; 7 nucleotides line up with TRBD1. There are 16 residues in the CDR3. V was pared by 4 bases and J by 4 bases, with 13 bases of the junction left unmatched. CDR1 and CDR2 (germline): SGDLS, YYNGEE. The CDR3 DNA is TGTGCCAGCAGCAAAAGGGACAGCACGCCACTCTATGGCTACACCTTC. Protein product: CASSKRDSTPLYGYTF.

Only a few counts were recorded for this clonotype. The chain joins TRBV9 to TRBJ1-1, with D tentatively TRBD1 (6 bases). This CDR3 contains 14 residues. The V gene's germline CDR1 is SGDLS and CDR2 YYNGEE. V dropped 0 bases and J dropped 7 bases, with 13 bases sitting between them. In DNA form, the CDR3 reads TGTGCCAGCAGCGTAGGAGGGGGGGACAATGAAGCTTTCTTT. The encoded protein is CASSVGGGDNEAFF.

The rearrangement joins TRBV30 to TRBJ2-5; TRBD1 agrees at 9 bases. The CDR3 runs 14 residues. V trimming: 0 bases; J trimming: 5 bases; junction bases outside the gene matches: 4. Germline CDR1 and CDR2: GTSNPN and SVGIG (reference sequence). The DNA of the CDR3 is TGTGCCTGGAGTGTAACAGGGGGCGCGGAGACCCAGTACTTC. Amino acids: CAWSVTGGAETQYF.

V is TRBV28 and J is TRBJ1-6; tentative D call: TRBD1 (5 bases). The CDR3 is 13 residues long. CDR1 is MDHEN, CDR2 SYDVKM, per germline. V was clipped by 9 bases and J by 9 bases, with 15 bases between them. CDR3 protein: CASRQIGSSPLHF. The CDR3 DNA is TGTGCCAGTAGACAGATTGGCAGTTCACCCCTCCACTTT.

This clonotype was seen at least ten times. V usage is TRBV20-1 and J usage is TRBJ1-1; D is undetermined. Looked up from germline, CDR1 is DFQATT and CDR2 is SNEGSKA (reference sequence). V gave up 3 bases and J gave up 10 bases, with 12 bases separating them. CDR3 size: 11 residues. The CDR3 here is CSAREAPGAFF. In DNA, the CDR3 is TGCAGTGCTAGGGAAGCCCCTGGAGCTTTCTTT.

This clonotype has just a few counts. The rearrangement links TRBV10-3 to TRBJ2-3, with 7 bases identical to TRBD1. The CDR3 consists of 15 residues. With V trimmed by 7 bases and J by 0 bases, 7 bases remained unmatched. The V gene's germline CDR1 is ENHRY and CDR2 SYGVKD. The CDR3 DNA reads TGTGCCATCACCCCGGGACAGTCTAGCACAGATACGCAGTATTTT. Translated, it gives CAITPGQSSTDTQYF.

This clonotype occurred many times. The V gene is TRBV7-9, the J gene TRBJ2-5; D might be TRBD2 (5 bases). Trimming took off 0 bases at V and 4 bases at J, with 9 bases between the two ends. This CDR3 comprises 14 residues. Germline CDR1 SEHNR, CDR2 FQNEAQ (reference sequence). CDR3 residues: CASSLAVGRETQYF. For the CDR3, the DNA is TGTGCCAGCAGCTTAGCGGTAGGGAGAGAGACCCAGTACTTC.

Ten or more counts support this clonotype. The chain is built from TRBV6-1 and TRBJ1-4, with D perhaps TRBD1 (5 bases). The V end lost 4 bases, the J end lost 8 bases, and 14 bases lay between the germline ends. The CDR3 runs to 14 residues. CDR1 and CDR2 (germline): MNHNS, SASEGT. CDR3 bases: TGTGCCAGCAGTGCGGGGACGGTGTCCGAAAAACTGTTTTTT. Its translation: CASSAGTVSEKLFF.

This chain connects TRBV6-7 to TRBJ1-5, with D perhaps TRBD1 (6 bases). TRBV6-7 is marked as an open reading frame, function uncertain. This CDR3 contains 16 residues. V was cut by 5 bases and J by 1 base, with 15 bases left in between. CDR3 in DNA: TGTGCCAGCAGTCTGGGGGCAGGGGCGAGCAATCAGCCCCAGCATTTT. It specifies CASSLGAGASNQPQHF.

This clonotype has at least ten counts. The genes are TRBV14 and TRBJ2-5; D may be TRBD1 or TRBD2 (5 bases each). V lost 4 bases and J lost 2, with 11 bases in between. There are 14 residues in the CDR3. Germline V gene lookup returns CDR1 SGHDN and CDR2 FVKESK. The CDR3 sequence: CASSRGDLQETQYF. The CDR3 region has the DNA TGTGCCAGCAGCCGAGGGGACCTACAAGAGACCCAGTACTTC.

This clonotype was found many times. V is TRBV20-1 and J is TRBJ2-1; 9 bases are a match to TRBD2. The V gene's germline CDR1 is DFQATT and CDR2 SNEGSKA (reference sequence). With 0 bases clipped from V and 4 bases from J, the junction kept 10 bases outside the gene matches. This CDR3 region has 17 residues. This chain's CDR3 is CSARDLGGGALYNEQFF. The CDR3 DNA reads as TGCAGTGCTAGAGATCTTGGCGGGGGGGCCTTGTACAATGAGCAGTTCTTC.

This clonotype was observed many times. The rearrangement links TRBV12-3 or TRBV12-4 to TRBJ1-1; no clear D. The CDR3 sequence is 13 residues long. Trimming took 4 bases from V and 2 from J, leaving 8 bases between them. The CDR3 bases are TGTGCCAGCAGTTCAGACCAAAACACTGAAGCTTTCTTT. Translated, it gives CASSSDQNTEAFF.